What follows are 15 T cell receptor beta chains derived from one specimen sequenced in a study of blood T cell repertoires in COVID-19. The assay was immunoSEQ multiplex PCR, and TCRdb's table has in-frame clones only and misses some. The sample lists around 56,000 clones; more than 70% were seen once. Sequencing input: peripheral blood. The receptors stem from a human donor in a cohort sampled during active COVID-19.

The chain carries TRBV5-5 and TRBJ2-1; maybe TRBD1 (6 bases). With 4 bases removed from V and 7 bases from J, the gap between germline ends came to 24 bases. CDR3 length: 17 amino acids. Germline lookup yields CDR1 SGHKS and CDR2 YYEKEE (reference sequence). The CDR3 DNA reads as TGTGCCAGCAGCCAGGCCCCGACAGGCGCCAACGATAATGAGCAGTTCTTC. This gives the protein CASSQAPTGANDNEQFF.

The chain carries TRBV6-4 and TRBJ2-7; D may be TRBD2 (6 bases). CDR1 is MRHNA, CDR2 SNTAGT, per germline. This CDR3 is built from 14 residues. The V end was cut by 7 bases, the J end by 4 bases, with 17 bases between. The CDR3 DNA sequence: TGTGCCAGCACCGCGGGCAGGGAGGAATACGAGCAGTACTTC. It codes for CASTAGREEYEQYF.

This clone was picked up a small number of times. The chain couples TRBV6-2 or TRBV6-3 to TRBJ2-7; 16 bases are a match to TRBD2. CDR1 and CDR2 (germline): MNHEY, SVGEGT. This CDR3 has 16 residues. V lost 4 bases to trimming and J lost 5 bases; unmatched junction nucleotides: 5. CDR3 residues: CASSSGTSGGANEQYF. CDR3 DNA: TGTGCCAGCAGTTCCGGGACTAGCGGGGGGGCCAACGAGCAGTACTTC.

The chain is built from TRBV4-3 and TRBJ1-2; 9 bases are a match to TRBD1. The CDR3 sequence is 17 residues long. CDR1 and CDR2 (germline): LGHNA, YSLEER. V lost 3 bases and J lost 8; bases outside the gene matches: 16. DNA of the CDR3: TGCGCCAGCAGCCACTGGCGCGAAACAGGGGGCGTTCTGGGCTACACCTTC. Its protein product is CASSHWRETGGVLGYTF.

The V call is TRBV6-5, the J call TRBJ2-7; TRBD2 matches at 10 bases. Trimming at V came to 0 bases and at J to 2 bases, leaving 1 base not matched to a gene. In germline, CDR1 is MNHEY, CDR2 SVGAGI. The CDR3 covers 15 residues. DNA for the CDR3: TGTGCCAGCAGTTACTCCACTAGCGGGACCTACGAGCAGTACTTC. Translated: CASSYSTSGTYEQYF.

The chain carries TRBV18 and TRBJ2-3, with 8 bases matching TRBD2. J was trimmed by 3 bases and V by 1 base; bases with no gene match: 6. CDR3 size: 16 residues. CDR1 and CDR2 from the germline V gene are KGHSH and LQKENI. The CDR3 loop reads CASSPRLAGDTDTQYF. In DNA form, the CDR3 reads TGTGCCAGCTCACCACGGCTAGCGGGCGATACAGATACGCAGTATTTT.

The CDR3 nucleotides read TGTGCCAGCAGGAGACAGGAGAACACTGAAGCTTTCTTT. As protein: CASRRQENTEAFF. The chain is built from TRBV27 and TRBJ1-1, with D possibly being TRBD1 (6 bases). This CDR3 spans 13 amino acids. Germline CDR1 reads MNHEY; CDR2 reads SMNVEV (reference sequence). V lost 6 bases and J 1 base, leaving 9 bases between the germline ends.

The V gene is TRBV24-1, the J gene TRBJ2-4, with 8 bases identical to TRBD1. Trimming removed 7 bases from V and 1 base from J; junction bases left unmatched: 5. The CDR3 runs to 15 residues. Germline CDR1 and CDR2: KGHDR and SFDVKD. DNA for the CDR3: TGTGCCACCAGCCAGGGGGCTTTGGCCAAAAACATTCAGTACTTC. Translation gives CATSQGALAKNIQYF.

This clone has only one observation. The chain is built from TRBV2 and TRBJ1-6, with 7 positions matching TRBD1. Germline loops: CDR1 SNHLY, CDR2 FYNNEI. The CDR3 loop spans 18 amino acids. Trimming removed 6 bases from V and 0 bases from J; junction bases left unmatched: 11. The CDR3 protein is CASRSGGPMSSYNSPLHF. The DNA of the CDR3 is TGTGCCAGCAGGTCAGGGGGGCCTATGAGCTCCTATAATTCACCCCTCCACTTT.

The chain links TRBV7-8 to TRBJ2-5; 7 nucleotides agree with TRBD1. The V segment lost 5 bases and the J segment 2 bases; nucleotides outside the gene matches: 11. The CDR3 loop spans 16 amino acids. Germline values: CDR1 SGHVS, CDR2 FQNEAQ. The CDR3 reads CASSPKTGNGQETQYF. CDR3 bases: TGTGCCAGCAGCCCCAAGACAGGGAATGGGCAAGAGACCCAGTACTTC.

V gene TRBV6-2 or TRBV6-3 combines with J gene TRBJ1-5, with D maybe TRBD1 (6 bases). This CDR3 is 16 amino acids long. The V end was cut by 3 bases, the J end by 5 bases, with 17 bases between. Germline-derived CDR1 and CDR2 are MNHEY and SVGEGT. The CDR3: CASSYGDTTGHQPQHF. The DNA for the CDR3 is TGTGCCAGCAGTTATGGGGACACCACGGGCCATCAGCCCCAGCATTTT.

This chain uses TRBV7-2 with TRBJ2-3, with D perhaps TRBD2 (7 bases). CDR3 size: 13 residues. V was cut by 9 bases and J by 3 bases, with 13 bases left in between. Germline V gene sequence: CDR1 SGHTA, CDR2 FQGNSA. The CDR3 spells CASGGGPTDTQYF. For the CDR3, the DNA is TGTGCCAGTGGGGGGGGGCCTACAGATACGCAGTATTTT.

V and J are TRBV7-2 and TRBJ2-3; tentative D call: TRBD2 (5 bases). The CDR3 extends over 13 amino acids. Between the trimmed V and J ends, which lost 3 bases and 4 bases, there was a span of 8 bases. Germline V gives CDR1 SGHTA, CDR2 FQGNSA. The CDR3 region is CASSFSEADTQYF. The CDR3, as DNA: TGTGCCAGCAGCTTCTCGGAGGCAGATACGCAGTATTTT.

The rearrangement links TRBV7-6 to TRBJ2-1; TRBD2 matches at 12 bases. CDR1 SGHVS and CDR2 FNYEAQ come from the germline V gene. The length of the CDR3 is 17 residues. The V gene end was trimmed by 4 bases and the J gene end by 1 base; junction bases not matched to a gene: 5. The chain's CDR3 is CASSSRLAGVSYNEQFF. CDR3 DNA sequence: TGTGCCAGCAGCTCCCGACTAGCGGGGGTGTCCTACAATGAGCAGTTCTTC.

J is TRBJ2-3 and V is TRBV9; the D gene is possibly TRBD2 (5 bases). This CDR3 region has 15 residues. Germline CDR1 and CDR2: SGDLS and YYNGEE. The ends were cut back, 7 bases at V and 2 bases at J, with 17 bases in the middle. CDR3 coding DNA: TGTGCCAGCTCGAAAAGCGGACCCTTCACAGATACGCAGTATTTT. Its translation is CASSKSGPFTDTQYF.